The present T cell receptor (beta chain) was sequenced within a study of T cells in Graves' hyperthyroidism and ophthalmopathy. Study results and limitations: It was a median approximately 6 months before onset that the model predicted ophthalmopathy. Appearing also in blood were most of the thyroid clonotypes expanded above 0.001.

TCR beta CDR3 region amplification was performed from RNA transcripts. In the first-round RT-PCR of the TCR CDR3, the HTBI primer set was used. MiXCR, applied by TCRdb to the multiplex PCR reads, yields one record per CDR3 protein. The profile shows around 300,000 distinct CDR3 sequences, approximately 18% of them singletons. This CDR3 contains 16 residues. Germline-derived CDR1 and CDR2 are SGHAT and FQDESV (reference sequence). J lost 4 bases, V lost 4 bases, and 8 bases had no gene match. With regard to this clonotype: The antigen remains undetermined.

Sequencing was performed on blood. The chain combines TRBV11-1 with TRBJ2-1, with 9 bases that match TRBD2. The TCR was taken from a man aged 45-65 years with Graves' ophthalmopathy. CDR3 protein: CASSYSGTSRYNEQFF. In DNA form, the CDR3 reads TGTGCCAGCAGCTATTCCGGGACTAGCCGTTACAATGAGCAGTTCTTC.